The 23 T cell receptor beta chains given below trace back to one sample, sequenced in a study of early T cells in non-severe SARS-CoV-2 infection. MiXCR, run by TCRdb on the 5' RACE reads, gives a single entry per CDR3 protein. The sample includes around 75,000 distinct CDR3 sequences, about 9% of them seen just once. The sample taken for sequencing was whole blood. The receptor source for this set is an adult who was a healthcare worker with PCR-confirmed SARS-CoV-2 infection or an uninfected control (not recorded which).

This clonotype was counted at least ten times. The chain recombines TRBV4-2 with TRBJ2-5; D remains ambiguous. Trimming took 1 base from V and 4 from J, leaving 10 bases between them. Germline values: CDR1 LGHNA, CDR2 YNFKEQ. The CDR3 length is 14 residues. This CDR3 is CASSQGGQGETQYF. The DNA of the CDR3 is TGTGCCAGCAGCCAAGGGGGTCAAGGAGAGACCCAGTACTTC.

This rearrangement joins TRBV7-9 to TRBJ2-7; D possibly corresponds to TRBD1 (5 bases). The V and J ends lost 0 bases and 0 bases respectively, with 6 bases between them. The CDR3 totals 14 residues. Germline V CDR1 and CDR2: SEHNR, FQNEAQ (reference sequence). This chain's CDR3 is CASSLATASYEQYF. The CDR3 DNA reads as TGTGCCAGCAGCTTAGCGACAGCCTCCTACGAGCAGTACTTC.

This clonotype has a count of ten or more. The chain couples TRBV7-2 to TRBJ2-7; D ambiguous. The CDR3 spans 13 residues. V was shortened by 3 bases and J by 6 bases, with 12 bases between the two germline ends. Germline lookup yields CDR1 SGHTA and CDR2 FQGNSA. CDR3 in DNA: TGTGCCAGCAGCTTCCGACCCTTGGCCGAGCAGTACTTC. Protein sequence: CASSFRPLAEQYF.

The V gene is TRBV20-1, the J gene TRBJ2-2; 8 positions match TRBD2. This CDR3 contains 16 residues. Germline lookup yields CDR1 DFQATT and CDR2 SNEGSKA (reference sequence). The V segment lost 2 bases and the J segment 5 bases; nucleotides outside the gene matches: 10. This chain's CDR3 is CSARSPPGLVTGELFF. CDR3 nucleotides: TGCAGTGCTAGATCCCCGCCGGGACTAGTGACCGGGGAGCTGTTTTTT.

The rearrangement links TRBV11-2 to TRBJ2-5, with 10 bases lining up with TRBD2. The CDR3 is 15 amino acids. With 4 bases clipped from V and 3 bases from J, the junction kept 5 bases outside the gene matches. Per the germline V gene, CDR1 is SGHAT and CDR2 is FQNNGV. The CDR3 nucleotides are TGTGCCAGCAGCTCCACCGGACTAGCGGAAGAGACCCAGTACTTC. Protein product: CASSSTGLAEETQYF. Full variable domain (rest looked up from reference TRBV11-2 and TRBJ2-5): EAGVAQSPRYKIIEKRQSVAFWCNPISGHATLYWYQQILGQGPKLLIQFQNNGVVDDSQLPKDRFSAERLKGVDSTLKIQPAKLEDSAVYLCASSSTGLAEETQYFGPGTRLLVL.

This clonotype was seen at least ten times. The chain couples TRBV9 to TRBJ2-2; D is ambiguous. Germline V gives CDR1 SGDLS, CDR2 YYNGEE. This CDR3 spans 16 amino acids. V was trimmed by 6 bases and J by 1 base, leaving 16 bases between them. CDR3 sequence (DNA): TGTGCCAGCAATCCCTTCCCCGACAAGAACACCGGGGAGCTGTTTTTT. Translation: CASNPFPDKNTGELFF.

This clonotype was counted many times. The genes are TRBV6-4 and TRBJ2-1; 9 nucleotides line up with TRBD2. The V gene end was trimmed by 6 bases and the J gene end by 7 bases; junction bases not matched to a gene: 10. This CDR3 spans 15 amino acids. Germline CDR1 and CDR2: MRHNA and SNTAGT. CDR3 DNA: TGTGCCAGCAGCGACGGGACTAGCCCCGGGAATGAGCAGTTCTTC. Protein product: CASSDGTSPGNEQFF.

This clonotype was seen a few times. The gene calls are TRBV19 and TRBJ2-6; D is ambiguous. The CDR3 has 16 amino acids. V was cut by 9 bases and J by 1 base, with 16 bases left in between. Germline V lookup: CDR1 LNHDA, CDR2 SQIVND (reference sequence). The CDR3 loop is CASLPSLGSGANVLTF. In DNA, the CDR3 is TGTGCCAGCCTTCCCTCGTTGGGTTCTGGGGCCAACGTCCTGACTTTC.

In DNA, the CDR3 is TGTGCCAGCCGCGGAGGGCCGCACACTGAAGCTTTCTTT. Residues: CASRGGPHTEAFF. V is TRBV6-5 and J is TRBJ1-1; D is unresolved. This CDR3 spans 13 amino acids. The ends were cut back, 8 bases at V and 3 bases at J, with 13 bases in the middle. Germline-derived CDR1 and CDR2 are MNHEY and SVGAGI.

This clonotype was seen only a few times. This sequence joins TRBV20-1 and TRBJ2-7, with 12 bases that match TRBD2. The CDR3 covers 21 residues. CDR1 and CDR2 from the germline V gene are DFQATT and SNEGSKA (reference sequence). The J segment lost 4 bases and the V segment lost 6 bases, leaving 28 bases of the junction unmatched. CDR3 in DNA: TGCAGTGCCCTCGTAGAAAAGCCCCGGTGGCTAGCGGGAGGGCCGGGGTACGAGCAGTACTTC. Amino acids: CSALVEKPRWLAGGPGYEQYF.

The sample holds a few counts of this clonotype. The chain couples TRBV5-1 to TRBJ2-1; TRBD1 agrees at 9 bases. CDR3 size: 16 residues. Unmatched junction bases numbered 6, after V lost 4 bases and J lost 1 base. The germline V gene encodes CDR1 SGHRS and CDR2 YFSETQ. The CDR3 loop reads CASSRTGEGSYNEQFF. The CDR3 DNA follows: TGCGCCAGCAGCAGGACAGGGGAGGGATCCTACAATGAGCAGTTCTTC.

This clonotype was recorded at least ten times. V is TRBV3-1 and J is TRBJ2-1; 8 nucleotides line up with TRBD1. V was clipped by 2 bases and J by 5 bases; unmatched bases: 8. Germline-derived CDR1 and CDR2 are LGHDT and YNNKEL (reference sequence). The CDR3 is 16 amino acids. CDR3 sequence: CASSQTRQGQNNEQFF. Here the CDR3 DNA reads TGTGCCAGCAGCCAAACTCGACAGGGGCAAAACAATGAGCAGTTCTTC.

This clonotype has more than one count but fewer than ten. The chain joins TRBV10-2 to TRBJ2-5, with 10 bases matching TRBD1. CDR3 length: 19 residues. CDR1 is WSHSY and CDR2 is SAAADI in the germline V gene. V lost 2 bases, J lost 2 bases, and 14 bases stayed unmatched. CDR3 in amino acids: CASSEGKTFRGQGQETQYF. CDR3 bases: TGCGCCAGCAGTGAGGGAAAGACCTTCAGGGGACAGGGGCAAGAGACCCAGTACTTC.

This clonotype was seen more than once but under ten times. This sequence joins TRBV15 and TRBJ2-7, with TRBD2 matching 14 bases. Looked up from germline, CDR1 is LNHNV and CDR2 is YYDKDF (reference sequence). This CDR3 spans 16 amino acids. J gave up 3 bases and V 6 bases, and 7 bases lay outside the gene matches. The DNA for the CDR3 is TGTGCCACCAGTCTTATGACTAGCGGGAGGGGCTACGAGCAGTACTTC. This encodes CATSLMTSGRGYEQYF.

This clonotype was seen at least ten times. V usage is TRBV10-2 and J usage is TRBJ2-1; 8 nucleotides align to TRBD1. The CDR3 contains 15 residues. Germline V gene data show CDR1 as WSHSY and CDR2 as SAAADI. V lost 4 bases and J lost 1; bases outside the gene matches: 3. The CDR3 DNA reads TGCGCCAGCAGTGTGGACAGGGCATCCTACAATGAGCAGTTCTTC. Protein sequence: CASSVDRASYNEQFF.

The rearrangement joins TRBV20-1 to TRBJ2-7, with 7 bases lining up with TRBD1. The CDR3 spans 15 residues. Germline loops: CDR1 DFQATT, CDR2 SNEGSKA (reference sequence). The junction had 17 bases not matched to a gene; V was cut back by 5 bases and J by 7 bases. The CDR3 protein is CSAFYRGFSAKEQYF. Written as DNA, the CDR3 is TGCAGTGCTTTCTACAGGGGCTTCTCGGCTAAGGAGCAGTACTTC.

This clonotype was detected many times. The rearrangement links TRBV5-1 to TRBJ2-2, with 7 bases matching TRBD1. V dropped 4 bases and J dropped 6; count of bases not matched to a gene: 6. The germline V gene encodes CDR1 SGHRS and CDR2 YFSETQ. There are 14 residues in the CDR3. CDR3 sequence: CASSPGQRAGELFF. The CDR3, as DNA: TGCGCCAGCAGCCCGGGACAGAGGGCCGGGGAGCTGTTTTTT.

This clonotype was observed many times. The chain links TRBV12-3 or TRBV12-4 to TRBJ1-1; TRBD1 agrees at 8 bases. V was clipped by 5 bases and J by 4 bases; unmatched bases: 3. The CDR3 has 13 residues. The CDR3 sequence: CASSHTGGTEAFF. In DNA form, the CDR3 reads TGTGCCAGCAGTCATACAGGGGGCACTGAAGCTTTCTTT.

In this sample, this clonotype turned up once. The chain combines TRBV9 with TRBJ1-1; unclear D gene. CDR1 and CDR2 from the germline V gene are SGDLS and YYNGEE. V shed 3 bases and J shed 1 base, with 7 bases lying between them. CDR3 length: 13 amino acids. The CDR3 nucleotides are TGTGCCAGCAGCGCGACAACGAACACTGAAGCTTTCTTT. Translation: CASSATTNTEAFF.

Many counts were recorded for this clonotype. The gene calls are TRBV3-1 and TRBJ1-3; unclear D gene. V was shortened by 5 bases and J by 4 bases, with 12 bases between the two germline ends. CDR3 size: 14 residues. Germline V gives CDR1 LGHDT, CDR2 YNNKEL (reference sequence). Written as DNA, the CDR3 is TGTGCCAGCAGCTTACTTGACGGAGGAAACACCATATATTTT. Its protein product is CASSLLDGGNTIYF.

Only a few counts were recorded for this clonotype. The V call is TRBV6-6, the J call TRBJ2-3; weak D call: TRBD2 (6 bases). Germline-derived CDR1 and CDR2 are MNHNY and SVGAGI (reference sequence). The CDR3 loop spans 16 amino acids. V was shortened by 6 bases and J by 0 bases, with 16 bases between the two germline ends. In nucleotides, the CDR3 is TGTGCCAGCAGGGCTGGGACTTCCCCTAGCACAGATACGCAGTATTTT. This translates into CASRAGTSPSTDTQYF.

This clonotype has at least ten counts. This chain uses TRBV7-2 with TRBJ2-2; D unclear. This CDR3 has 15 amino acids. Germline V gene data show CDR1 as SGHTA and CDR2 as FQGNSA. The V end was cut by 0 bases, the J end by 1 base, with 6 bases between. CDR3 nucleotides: TGTGCCAGCAGCTTAGCCGCCGGGAACACCGGGGAGCTGTTTTTT. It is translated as CASSLAAGNTGELFF.

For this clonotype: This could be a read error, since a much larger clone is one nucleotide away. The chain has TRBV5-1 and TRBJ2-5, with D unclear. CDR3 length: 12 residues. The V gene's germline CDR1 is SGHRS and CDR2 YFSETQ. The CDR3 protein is CASSLAQETLYF. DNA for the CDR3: TGCGCCAGCAGCTTGGCCCAAGAGACCCTGTACTTC.